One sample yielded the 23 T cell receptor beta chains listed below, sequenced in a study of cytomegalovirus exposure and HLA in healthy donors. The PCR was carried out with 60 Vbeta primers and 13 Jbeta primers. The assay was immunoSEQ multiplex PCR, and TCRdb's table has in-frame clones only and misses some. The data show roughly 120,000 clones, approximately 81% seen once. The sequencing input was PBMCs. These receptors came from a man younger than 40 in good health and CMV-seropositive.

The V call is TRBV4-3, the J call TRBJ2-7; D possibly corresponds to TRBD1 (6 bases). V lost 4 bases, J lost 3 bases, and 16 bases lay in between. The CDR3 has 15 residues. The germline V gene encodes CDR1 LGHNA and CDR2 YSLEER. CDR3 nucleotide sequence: TGCGCCAGCAGCCCAGGGGTCGGGACAAGCTACGAGCAGTACTTC. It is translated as CASSPGVGTSYEQYF.

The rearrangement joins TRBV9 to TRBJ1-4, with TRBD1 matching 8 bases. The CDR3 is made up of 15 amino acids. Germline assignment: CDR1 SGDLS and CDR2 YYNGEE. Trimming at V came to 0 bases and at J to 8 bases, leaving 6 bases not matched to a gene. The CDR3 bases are TGTGCCAGCAGCGTAGCAGGACAGGGTGGCGAAAAACTGTTTTTT. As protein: CASSVAGQGGEKLFF.

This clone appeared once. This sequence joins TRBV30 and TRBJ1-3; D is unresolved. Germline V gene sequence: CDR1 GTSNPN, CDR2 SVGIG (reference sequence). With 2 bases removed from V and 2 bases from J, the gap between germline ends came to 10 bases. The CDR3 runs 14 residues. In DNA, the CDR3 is TGTGCCTGGAGTAATTGGAGCCCTGGAAACACCATATATTTT. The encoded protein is CAWSNWSPGNTIYF.

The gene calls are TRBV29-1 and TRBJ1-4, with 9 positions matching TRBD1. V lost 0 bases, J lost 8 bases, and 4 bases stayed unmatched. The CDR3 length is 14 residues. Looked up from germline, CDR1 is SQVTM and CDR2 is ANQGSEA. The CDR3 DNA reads TGCAGCGTTGAAGATGGGACAGGGAGCGAAAAACTGTTTTTT. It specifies CSVEDGTGSEKLFF.

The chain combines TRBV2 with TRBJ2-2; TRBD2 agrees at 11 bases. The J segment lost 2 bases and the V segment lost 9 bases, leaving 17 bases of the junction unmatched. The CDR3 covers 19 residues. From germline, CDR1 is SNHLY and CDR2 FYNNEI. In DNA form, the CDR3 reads TGTGCCAGGGCGAGTCGGGGAGTAGCGGGAGGGTCAAACACCGGGGAGCTGTTTTTT. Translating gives CARASRGVAGGSNTGELFF.

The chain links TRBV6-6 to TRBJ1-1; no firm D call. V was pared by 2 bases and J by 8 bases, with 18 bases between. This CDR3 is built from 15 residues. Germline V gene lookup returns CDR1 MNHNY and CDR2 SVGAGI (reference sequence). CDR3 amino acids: CASSYGHARAFEAFF. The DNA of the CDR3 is TGTGCCAGCAGTTACGGTCATGCGCGGGCTTTCGAAGCTTTCTTT.

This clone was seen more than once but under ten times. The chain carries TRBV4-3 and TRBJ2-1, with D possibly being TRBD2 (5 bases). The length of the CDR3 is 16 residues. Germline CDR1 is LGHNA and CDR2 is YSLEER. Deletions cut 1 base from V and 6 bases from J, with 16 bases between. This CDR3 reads CASSQAFFGVGNEQFF. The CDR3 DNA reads TGCGCCAGCAGCCAAGCTTTCTTCGGGGTTGGCAATGAGCAGTTCTTC.

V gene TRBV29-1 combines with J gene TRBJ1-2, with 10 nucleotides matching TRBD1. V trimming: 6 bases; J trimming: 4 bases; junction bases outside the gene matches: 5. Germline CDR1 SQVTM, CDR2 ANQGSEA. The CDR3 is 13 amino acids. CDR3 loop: CSVRQGAAYGYTF. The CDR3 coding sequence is TGCAGCGTGCGACAGGGGGCGGCCTATGGCTACACCTTC.

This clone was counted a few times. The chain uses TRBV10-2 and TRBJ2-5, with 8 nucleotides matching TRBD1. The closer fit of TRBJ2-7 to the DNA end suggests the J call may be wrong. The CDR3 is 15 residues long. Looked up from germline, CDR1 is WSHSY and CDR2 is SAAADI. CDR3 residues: CASRLGQGSAYEQYF. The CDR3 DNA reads TGCGCCAGCAGACTTGGACAGGGCTCAGCCTACGAGCAGTACTTC.

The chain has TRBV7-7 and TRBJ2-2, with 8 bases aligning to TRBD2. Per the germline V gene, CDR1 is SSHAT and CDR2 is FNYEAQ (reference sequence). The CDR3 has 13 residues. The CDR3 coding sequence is TGTGCTAGCCGGGGGGGCGGCACCGGGGAGCTGTTTTTT. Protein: CASRGGGTGELFF.

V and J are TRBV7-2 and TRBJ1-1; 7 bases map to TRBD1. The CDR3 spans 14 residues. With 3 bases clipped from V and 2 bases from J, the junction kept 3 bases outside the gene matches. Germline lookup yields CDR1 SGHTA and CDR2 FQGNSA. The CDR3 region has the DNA TGTGCCAGCAGCTTGAACAGGGGCAACACTGAAGCTTTCTTT. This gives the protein CASSLNRGNTEAFF.

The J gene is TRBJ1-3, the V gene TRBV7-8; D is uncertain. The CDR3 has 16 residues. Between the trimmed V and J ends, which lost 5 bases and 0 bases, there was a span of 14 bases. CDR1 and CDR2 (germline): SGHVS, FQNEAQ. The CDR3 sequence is CASSPTTGFSGNTIYF. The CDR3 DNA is TGTGCCAGCAGCCCGACGACGGGATTCTCTGGAAACACCATATATTTT.

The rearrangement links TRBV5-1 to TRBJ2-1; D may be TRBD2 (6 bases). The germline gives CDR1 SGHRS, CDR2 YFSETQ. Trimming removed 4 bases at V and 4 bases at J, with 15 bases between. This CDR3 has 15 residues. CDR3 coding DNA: TGCGCCAGCAGCCCGGGACTCGGCAGTTACAATGAGCAGTTCTTC. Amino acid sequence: CASSPGLGSYNEQFF.

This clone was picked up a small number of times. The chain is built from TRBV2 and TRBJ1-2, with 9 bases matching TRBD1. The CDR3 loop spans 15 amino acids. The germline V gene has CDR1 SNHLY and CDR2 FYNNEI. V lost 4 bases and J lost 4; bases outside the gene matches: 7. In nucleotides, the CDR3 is TGTGCCAGCAGTGGGGTCGGACAGGGGTTCTATGGCTACACCTTC. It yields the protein CASSGVGQGFYGYTF.

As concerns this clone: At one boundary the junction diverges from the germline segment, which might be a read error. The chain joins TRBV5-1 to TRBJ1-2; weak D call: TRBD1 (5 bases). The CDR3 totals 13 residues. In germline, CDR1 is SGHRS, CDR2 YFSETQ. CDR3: CASSLGTRNPYVF. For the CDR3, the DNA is TGCGCCAGCAGCTTGGGGACAAGGAACCCTTATGTCTTC.

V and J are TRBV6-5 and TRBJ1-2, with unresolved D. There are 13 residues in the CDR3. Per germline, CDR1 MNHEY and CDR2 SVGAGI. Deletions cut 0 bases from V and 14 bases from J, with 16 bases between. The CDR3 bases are TGTGCCAGCAGTTACTCCTATGAATCGGTGCGGACCTTC. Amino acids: CASSYSYESVRTF.

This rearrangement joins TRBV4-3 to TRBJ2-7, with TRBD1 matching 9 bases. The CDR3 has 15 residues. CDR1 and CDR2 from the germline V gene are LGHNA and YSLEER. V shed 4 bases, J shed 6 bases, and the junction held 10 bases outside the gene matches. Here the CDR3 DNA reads TGCGCCAGCAGCCCACTACAGGGGGCAAAACGCGAGCAGTACTTC. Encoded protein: CASSPLQGAKREQYF.

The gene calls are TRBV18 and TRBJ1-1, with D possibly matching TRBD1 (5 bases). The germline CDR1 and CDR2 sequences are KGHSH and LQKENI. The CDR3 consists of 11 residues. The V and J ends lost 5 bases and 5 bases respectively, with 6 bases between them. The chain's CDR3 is CASSSGTEAFF. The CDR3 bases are TGTGCCAGCTCATCAGGGACTGAAGCTTTCTTT.

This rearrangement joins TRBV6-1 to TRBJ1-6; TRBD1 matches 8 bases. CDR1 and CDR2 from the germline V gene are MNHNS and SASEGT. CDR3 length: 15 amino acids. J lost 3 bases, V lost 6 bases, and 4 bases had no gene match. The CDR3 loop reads CASSSGTGYNSPLHF. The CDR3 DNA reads TGTGCCAGCAGCAGCGGGACAGGCTATAATTCACCCCTCCACTTT.

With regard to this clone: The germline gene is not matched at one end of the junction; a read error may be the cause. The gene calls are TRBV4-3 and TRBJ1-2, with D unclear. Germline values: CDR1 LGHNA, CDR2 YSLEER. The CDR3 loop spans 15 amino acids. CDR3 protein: CASSQESLGGYGYPF. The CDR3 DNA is TGCGCCAGCAGCCAAGAGTCCCTGGGCGGGTATGGCTACCCCTTC.

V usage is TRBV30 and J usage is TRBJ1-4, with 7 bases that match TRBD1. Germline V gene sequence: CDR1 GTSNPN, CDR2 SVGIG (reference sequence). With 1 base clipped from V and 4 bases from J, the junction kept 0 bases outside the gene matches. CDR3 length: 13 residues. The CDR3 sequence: CAWSGDSNEKLFF. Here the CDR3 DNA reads TGTGCCTGGAGTGGGGACAGTAATGAAAAACTGTTTTTT.

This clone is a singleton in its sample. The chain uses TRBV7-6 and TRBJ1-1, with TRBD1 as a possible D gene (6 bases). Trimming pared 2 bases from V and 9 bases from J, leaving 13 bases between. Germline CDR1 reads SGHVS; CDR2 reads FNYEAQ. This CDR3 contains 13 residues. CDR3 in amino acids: CASSLNRVDKAFF. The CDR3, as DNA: TGTGCCAGCAGCTTAAACAGGGTTGATAAAGCTTTCTTT.

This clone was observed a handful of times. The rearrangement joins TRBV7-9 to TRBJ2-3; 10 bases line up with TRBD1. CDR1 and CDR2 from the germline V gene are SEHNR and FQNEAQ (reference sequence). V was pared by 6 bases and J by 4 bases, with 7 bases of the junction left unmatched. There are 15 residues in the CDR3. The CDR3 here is CASRYGQGEADTQYF. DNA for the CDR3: TGTGCCAGCAGATATGGACAGGGGGAGGCAGATACGCAGTATTTT.